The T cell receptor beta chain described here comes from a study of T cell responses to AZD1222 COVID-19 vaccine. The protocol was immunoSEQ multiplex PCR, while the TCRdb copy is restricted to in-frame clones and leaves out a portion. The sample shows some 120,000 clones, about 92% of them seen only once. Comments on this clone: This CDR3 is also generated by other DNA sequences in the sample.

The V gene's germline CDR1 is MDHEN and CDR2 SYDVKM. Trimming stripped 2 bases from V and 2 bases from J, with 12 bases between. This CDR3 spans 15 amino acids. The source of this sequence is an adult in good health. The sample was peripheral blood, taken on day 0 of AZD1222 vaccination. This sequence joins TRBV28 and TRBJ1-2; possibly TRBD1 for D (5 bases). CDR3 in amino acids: CASSLPSGTNYGYTF. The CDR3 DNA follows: TGTGCCAGCAGTTTACCGTCTGGGACCAACTATGGCTACACCTTC.